The 22 T cell receptor beta chains reported below all come from one sample, sequenced in a study of cytomegalovirus exposure and HLA in healthy donors. 13 Jbeta primers and 60 Vbeta primers were used for the PCR. Repertoires were generated with immunoSEQ multiplex PCR, while TCRdb's copy carries only in-frame clones and drops some. The table includes tens of thousands of clones, over 75% detected once. Sequencing input: PBMCs. The receptor source for this set is a girl aged 2 to 10 in good health and CMV-seropositive.

This chain joins TRBV7-2 and TRBJ1-2, with 8 bases lining up with TRBD1. Germline CDR1 and CDR2: SGHTA and FQGNSA. V lost 5 bases to trimming and J lost 4 bases; unmatched junction nucleotides: 12. This CDR3 region has 16 residues. DNA of the CDR3: TGTGCCAGCAGCCTCTTAGGGACAGGAGGCATCTATGGCTACACCTTC. This gives the protein CASSLLGTGGIYGYTF.

The CDR3 loop reads CASHREGASGYEQYF. DNA for the CDR3: TGTGCCAGCCACCGGGAAGGGGCTAGCGGCTACGAGCAGTACTTC. The chain is built from TRBV27 and TRBJ2-7; 7 nucleotides agree with TRBD2. V trimming: 8 bases; J trimming: 3 bases; junction bases outside the gene matches: 13. The CDR3 runs to 15 residues. Germline loops: CDR1 MNHEY, CDR2 SMNVEV (reference sequence).

This chain uses TRBV7-2 with TRBJ2-1, with 13 bases aligning to TRBD2. The length of the CDR3 is 18 residues. In germline, CDR1 is SGHTA, CDR2 FQGNSA. The junction had 8 bases not matched to a gene; V was cut back by 4 bases and J by 2 bases. The CDR3 sequence is CASSSPYGTSGTYNEQFF. In DNA form, the CDR3 reads TGTGCCAGCAGCTCCCCTTACGGGACTAGCGGGACCTACAATGAGCAGTTCTTC. Supplemented by reference TRBV7-2 and TRBJ2-1, the full variable domain reads GAGVSQSPSNKVTEKGKDVELRCDPISGHTALYWYRQSLGQGLEFLIYFQGNSAPDKSGLPSDRFSAERTGGSVSTLTIQRTQQEDSAVYLCASSSPYGTSGTYNEQFFGPGTRLTVL.

The chain employs TRBV7-2 and TRBJ2-1; D unclear. Per germline, CDR1 SGHTA and CDR2 FQGNSA. V was pared by 6 bases and J by 8 bases, with 8 bases between. The CDR3 length is 11 residues. CDR3 protein: CASRRIDEQFF. The CDR3 region has the DNA TGTGCCAGCAGGCGAATCGATGAGCAGTTCTTC. Filled out from reference TRBV7-2 and TRBJ2-1, the complete variable domain reads GAGVSQSPSNKVTEKGKDVELRCDPISGHTALYWYRQSLGQGLEFLIYFQGNSAPDKSGLPSDRFSAERTGGSVSTLTIQRTQQEDSAVYLCASRRIDEQFFGPGTRLTVL.

The chain couples TRBV28 to TRBJ2-7, with 8 bases matching TRBD2. The ends lost 3 bases at V and 4 bases at J; junction bases unmatched: 11. CDR1 MDHEN and CDR2 SYDVKM come from the germline V gene. CDR3 length: 16 residues. CDR3 sequence reads: CASSFTTGGPSYEQYF. The CDR3 DNA follows: TGTGCCAGCAGTTTCACGACGGGAGGGCCCTCGTACGAGCAGTACTTC.

This chain connects TRBV10-3 to TRBJ1-1; 8 bases map to TRBD1. This CDR3 spans 15 amino acids. Germline CDR1 is ENHRY and CDR2 is SYGVKD. With V trimmed by 3 bases and J by 2 bases, 5 bases remained unmatched. CDR3 DNA sequence: TGTGCCATCAGTGACCTCGGACAGGGAAACACTGAAGCTTTCTTT. Translation: CAISDLGQGNTEAFF.

The chain combines TRBV6-1 with TRBJ2-1; no definite D call. CDR3 length equals 11 residues. The V gene lost 6 bases and the J gene lost 5 bases, with 5 bases spanning the gap. Germline-derived CDR1 and CDR2 are MNHNS and SASEGT. The CDR3 DNA reads TGTGCCAGCAGGGAGAACAATGAGCAGTTCTTC. It yields the protein CASRENNEQFF.

The chain combines TRBV6-6 with TRBJ1-2; D may be TRBD1 (5 bases). V was pared by 3 bases and J by 0 bases, with 8 bases between. The germline V gene has CDR1 MNHNY and CDR2 SVGAGI (reference sequence). The length of the CDR3 is 14 residues. Here the CDR3 reads CASSYTDTNYGYTF. The DNA for the CDR3 is TGTGCCAGCAGTTATACGGACACTAACTATGGCTACACCTTC.

J is TRBJ2-5 and V is TRBV19, with D hard to call. Germline-derived CDR1 and CDR2 are LNHDA and SQIVND (reference sequence). There are 14 residues in the CDR3. Trimming took 4 bases from V and 5 from J, leaving 14 bases between them. The CDR3 DNA follows: TGTGCCAGTAGTAGTCACAAACAATCGGAGACCCAGTACTTC. Translation: CASSSHKQSETQYF.

The rearrangement joins TRBV11-3 to TRBJ2-1; tentative D call: TRBD1 (5 bases). V lost 4 bases and J 0 bases, leaving 7 bases between the germline ends. The CDR3 runs 14 residues. The V gene's germline CDR1 is SGHNT and CDR2 YENEEA. The CDR3 sequence is CASSSQGSYNEQFF. The CDR3 DNA reads as TGTGCCAGCAGCTCCCAGGGCTCCTACAATGAGCAGTTCTTC.

The CDR3 loop reads CASSEISGELFF. The CDR3 DNA is TGTGCCAGCAGTGAAATCTCCGGGGAGCTGTTTTTT. This rearrangement joins TRBV6-1 to TRBJ2-2; D gene unclear. The ends were cut back, 2 bases at V and 6 bases at J, with 4 bases in the middle. Germline-derived CDR1 and CDR2 are MNHNS and SASEGT. The CDR3 is 12 residues long.

This CDR3 is CASSLAGREGPYEQYF. DNA for the CDR3: TGTGCCAGCAGCTTAGCAGGGCGGGAGGGCCCTTACGAGCAGTACTTC. The chain links TRBV7-2 to TRBJ2-7; the match to TRBD2 covers 9 bases. Germline-derived CDR1 and CDR2 are SGHTA and FQGNSA. The CDR3 spans 16 residues. V gave up 0 bases and J gave up 4 bases; unmatched junction bases: 7.

The chain's CDR3 is CASSLASGYEQYF. CDR3 sequence (DNA): TGTGCCAGCAGTTTGGCGTCCGGGTACGAGCAGTACTTC. The chain joins TRBV27 to TRBJ2-7; no firm D call. Germline V CDR1 and CDR2: MNHEY, SMNVEV (reference sequence). The CDR3 sequence is 13 residues long. The ends were cut back, 3 bases at V and 4 bases at J, with 10 bases in the middle.

The V and J genes are TRBV7-3 and TRBJ2-1; 9 nucleotides line up with TRBD2. V trimming: 2 bases; J trimming: 8 bases; junction bases outside the gene matches: 10. The CDR3 length is 16 residues. Germline loops: CDR1 SGHTA, CDR2 FQGTGA. CDR3 amino acids: CASSLVSGLAVDEQFF. CDR3 sequence (DNA): TGTGCCAGCAGCTTAGTGTCGGGACTAGCTGTCGATGAGCAGTTCTTC.

The V gene is TRBV2, the J gene TRBJ2-7; a possible D gene is TRBD1 (5 bases). Germline CDR1 reads SNHLY; CDR2 reads FYNNEI. The V end was cut by 5 bases, the J end by 6 bases, with 11 bases between. The CDR3 consists of 12 residues. This CDR3 reads CASSRGLTEQYF. DNA for the CDR3: TGTGCCAGCAGTAGGGGCCTTACCGAGCAGTACTTC.

This clone was seen more than once but under ten times. This sequence joins TRBV19 and TRBJ2-3; TRBD1 matches at 9 bases. Germline V lookup: CDR1 LNHDA, CDR2 SQIVND (reference sequence). J was trimmed by 3 bases and V by 9 bases; bases with no gene match: 10. The CDR3 is 15 residues long. The CDR3 reads CASHRGDRATDTQYF. CDR3 nucleotide sequence: TGTGCCAGCCACCGTGGGGACAGGGCTACAGATACGCAGTATTTT.

This clone was recorded only once. The genes are TRBV20-1 and TRBJ2-5; D is unresolved. This CDR3 is 11 amino acids long. Germline CDR1 reads DFQATT; CDR2 reads SNEGSKA (reference sequence). The V end was cut by 2 bases, the J end by 3 bases, with 4 bases between. The CDR3 nucleotides read TGCAGTGCTAGATTCGAAGAGACCCAGTACTTC. Translation: CSARFEETQYF.

This chain joins TRBV7-9 and TRBJ1-2, with a possible D match to TRBD1 (6 bases). V dropped 5 bases and J dropped 8 bases, with 18 bases sitting between them. The germline gives CDR1 SEHNR, CDR2 FQNEAQ (reference sequence). This CDR3 comprises 14 residues. DNA for the CDR3: TGTGCCAGCAGCATACAGAGGGGGGGCGGAGGCTACACCTTC. Protein product: CASSIQRGGGGYTF.

This chain links TRBV18 with TRBJ2-7; D is perhaps TRBD1 (6 bases). Germline-derived CDR1 and CDR2 are KGHSH and LQKENI. V lost 3 bases, J lost 2 bases, and 8 bases lay in between. This CDR3 has 13 residues. CDR3 nucleotides: TGTGCCAGCTCACCGGGACAAACCTACGAGCAGTACTTC. Translated: CASSPGQTYEQYF.

This CDR3 reads CASGPGQGDYGYTF. The CDR3 region has the DNA TGTGCCAGCGGACCGGGACAGGGGGACTATGGCTACACCTTC. The chain has TRBV6-1 and TRBJ1-2; TRBD1 agrees at 11 bases. Per the germline V gene, CDR1 is MNHNS and CDR2 is SASEGT. The CDR3 length is 14 residues. V dropped 8 bases and J dropped 3; count of bases not matched to a gene: 5.

Here the CDR3 reads CASSPYSNQPQHF. In DNA, the CDR3 is TGTGCCAGCAGTCCGTATAGCAATCAGCCCCAGCATTTT. The chain carries TRBV2 and TRBJ1-5; D unclear. The CDR3 has 13 residues. Trimming stripped 5 bases from V and 0 bases from J, with 5 bases between. Germline CDR1 is SNHLY and CDR2 is FYNNEI. Complete variable domain (other parts from reference TRBV2 and TRBJ1-5): EPEVTQTPSHQVTQMGQEVILRCVPISNHLYFYWYRQILGQKVEFLVSFYNNEISEKSEIFDDQFSVERPDGSNFTLKIRSTKLEDSAMYFCASSPYSNQPQHFGDGTRLSIL.

This clone showed up just a few times. The rearrangement links TRBV4-1 to TRBJ2-1; possible D gene TRBD2, 6 bases. Trimming removed 4 bases from V and 7 bases from J, with 14 bases in between. This CDR3 has 14 amino acids. The germline V gene has CDR1 MGHRA and CDR2 YSYEKL. CDR3 sequence (DNA): TGCGCCAGCAGCCCCCCCCGGGAGATAAATGAGCAGTTCTTC. Translated, it gives CASSPPREINEQFF.